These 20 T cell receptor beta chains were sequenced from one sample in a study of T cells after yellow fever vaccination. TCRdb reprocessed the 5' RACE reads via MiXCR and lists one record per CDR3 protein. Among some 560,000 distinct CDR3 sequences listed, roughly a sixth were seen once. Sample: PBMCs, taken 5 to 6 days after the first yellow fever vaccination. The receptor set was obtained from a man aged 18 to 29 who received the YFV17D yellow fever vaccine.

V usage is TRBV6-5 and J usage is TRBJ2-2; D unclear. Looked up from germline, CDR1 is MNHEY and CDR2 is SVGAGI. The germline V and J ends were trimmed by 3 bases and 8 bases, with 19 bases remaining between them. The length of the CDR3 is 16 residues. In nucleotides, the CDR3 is TGTGCCAGCAGTTATAATCCCCACAGCGACATTGGGGAGCTGTTTTTT. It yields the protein CASSYNPHSDIGELFF.

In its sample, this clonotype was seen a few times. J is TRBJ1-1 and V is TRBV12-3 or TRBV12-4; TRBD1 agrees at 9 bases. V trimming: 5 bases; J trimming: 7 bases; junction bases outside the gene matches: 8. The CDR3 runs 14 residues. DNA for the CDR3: TGTGCCAGCAGTCTGGCACAGGGGGCCAATGAAGCTTTCTTT. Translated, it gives CASSLAQGANEAFF.

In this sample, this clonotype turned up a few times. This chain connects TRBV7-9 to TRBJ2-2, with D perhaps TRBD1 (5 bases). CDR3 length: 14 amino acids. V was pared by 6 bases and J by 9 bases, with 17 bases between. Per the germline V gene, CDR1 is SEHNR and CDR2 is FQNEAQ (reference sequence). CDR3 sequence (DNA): TGTGCCAGCAGTCCTGACAGTTCGGCCCGGGAGCTGTTTTTT. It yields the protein CASSPDSSARELFF.

CDR3 DNA: TGTGCCAGCAGCTTATTTAGACGTGACCAAGAGACCCAGTACTTC. It encodes CASSLFRRDQETQYF. The chain recombines TRBV7-9 with TRBJ2-5; D call uncertain. CDR1 and CDR2 from the germline V gene are SEHNR and FQNEAQ (reference sequence). The CDR3 is made up of 15 amino acids. V lost 2 bases to trimming and J lost 0 bases, with 10 bases between them.

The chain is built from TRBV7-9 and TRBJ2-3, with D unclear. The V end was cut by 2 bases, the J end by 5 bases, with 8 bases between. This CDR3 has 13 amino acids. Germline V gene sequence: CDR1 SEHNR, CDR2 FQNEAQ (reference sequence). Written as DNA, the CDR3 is TGTGCCAGCAGCTTAAACTTGCGAGATACGCAGTATTTT. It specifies CASSLNLRDTQYF.

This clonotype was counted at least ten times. The CDR3 DNA is TGTGCCAGCAGCTTACGAACAGGGATGGGGGAGCAGTACTTC. It specifies CASSLRTGMGEQYF. The chain links TRBV5-6 to TRBJ2-7, with D possibly TRBD1 on 6 matching bases. V was clipped by 2 bases and J by 7 bases, with 16 bases between them. CDR1 and CDR2 from the germline V gene are SGHDT and YYEEEE. CDR3 length: 14 amino acids.

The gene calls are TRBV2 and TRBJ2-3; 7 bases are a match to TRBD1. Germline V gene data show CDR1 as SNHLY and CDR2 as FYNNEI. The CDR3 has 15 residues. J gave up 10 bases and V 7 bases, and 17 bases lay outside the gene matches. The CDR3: CASIKESGGTSAQYF. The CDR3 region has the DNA TGTGCCAGCATCAAGGAGTCAGGGGGAACTTCGGCGCAGTATTTT. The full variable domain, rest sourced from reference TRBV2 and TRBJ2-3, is EPEVTQTPSHQVTQMGQEVILRCVPISNHLYFYWYRQILGQKVEFLVSFYNNEISEKSEIFDDQFSVERPDGSNFTLKIRSTKLEDSAMYFCASIKESGGTSAQYFGPGTRLTVL.

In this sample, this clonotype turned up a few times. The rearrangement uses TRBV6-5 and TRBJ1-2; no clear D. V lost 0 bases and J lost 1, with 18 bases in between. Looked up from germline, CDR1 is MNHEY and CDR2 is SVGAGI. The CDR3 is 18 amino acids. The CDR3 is CASSYSSLHRNYNYGYTF. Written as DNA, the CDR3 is TGTGCCAGCAGTTACTCCTCACTACACCGAAACTATAACTATGGCTACACCTTC.

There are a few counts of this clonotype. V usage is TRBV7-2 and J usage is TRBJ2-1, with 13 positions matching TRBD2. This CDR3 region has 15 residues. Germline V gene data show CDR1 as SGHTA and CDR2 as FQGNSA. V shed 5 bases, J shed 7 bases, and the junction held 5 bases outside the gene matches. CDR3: CASSAGLAGVNEQFF. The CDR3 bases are TGTGCCAGCAGCGCTGGACTAGCGGGGGTTAATGAGCAGTTCTTC.

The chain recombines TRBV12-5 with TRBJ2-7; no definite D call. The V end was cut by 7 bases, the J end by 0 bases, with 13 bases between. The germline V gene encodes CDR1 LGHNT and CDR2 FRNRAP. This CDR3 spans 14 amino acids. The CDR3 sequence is CASDRAYSSYEQYV. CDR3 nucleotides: TGTGCTAGTGATAGGGCCTACAGCTCCTACGAGCAGTACGTC.

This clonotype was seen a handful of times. CDR3 coding DNA: TGTGCCAGCCCTGCCGGCAATCGGGCAAGAACTGAAGCTTTCTTT. This sequence encodes CASPAGNRARTEAFF. The V call is TRBV7-9, the J call TRBJ1-1; D uncertain. CDR3 size: 15 residues. Trimming stripped 8 bases from V and 5 bases from J, with 21 bases between. Germline CDR1 is SEHNR and CDR2 is FQNEAQ (reference sequence).

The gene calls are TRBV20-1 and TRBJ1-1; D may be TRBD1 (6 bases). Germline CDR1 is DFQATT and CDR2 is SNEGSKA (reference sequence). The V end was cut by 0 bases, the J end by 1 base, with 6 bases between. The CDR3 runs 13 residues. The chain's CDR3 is CSARDRGNTEAFF. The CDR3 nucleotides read TGCAGTGCTAGAGACAGGGGGAACACTGAAGCTTTCTTT.

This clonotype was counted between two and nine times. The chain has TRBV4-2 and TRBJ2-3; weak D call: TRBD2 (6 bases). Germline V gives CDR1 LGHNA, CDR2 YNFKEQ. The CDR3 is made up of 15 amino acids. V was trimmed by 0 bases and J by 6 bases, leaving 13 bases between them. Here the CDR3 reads CASSQDRTTKDTQYF. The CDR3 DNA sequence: TGTGCCAGCAGCCAAGATCGGACTACCAAGGATACGCAGTATTTT.

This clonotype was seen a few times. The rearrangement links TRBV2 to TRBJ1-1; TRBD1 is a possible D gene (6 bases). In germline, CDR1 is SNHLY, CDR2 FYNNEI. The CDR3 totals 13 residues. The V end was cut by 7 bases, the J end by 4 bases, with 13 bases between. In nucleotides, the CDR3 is TGTGCCAGCAATTCGGACAGAGGCACTGAAGCTTTCTTT. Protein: CASNSDRGTEAFF.

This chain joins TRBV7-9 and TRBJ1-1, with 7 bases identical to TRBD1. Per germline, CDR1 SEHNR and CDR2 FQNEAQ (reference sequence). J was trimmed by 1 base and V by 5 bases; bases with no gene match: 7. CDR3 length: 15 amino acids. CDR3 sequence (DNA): TGTGCCAGCAGCATCACAGGGGATGGGAACACTGAAGCTTTCTTT. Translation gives CASSITGDGNTEAFF.

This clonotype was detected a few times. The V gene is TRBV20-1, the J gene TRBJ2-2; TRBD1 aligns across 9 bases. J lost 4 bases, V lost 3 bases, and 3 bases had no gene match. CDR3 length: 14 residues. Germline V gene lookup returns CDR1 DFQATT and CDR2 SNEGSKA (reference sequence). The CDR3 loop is CSASRQGVTGELFF. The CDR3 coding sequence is TGCAGTGCTAGTCGACAGGGGGTCACCGGGGAGCTGTTTTTT.

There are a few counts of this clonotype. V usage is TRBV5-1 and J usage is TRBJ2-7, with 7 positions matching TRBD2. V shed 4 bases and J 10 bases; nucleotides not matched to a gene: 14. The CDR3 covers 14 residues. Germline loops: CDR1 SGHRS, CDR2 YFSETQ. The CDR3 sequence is CASSGTTVLREQYF. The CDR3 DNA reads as TGCGCCAGCAGCGGGACTACTGTCCTACGAGAACAGTACTTC.

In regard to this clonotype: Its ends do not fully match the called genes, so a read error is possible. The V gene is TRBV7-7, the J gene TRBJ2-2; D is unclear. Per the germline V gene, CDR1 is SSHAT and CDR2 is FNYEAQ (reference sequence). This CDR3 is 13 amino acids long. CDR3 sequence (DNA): TGTGCTAGCAGCTTTTCGAGTCGGGGGGAGCTGTTTTTT. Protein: CASSFSSRGELFF.

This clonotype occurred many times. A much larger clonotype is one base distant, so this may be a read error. The CDR3 DNA follows: TGTGCCAGCAGTTACAGGGACACCGGGGAGCTGTTTTTT. Translation gives CASSYRDTGELFF. The chain joins TRBV6-2 or TRBV6-3 to TRBJ2-2; D not certain. The CDR3 loop spans 13 amino acids. Trimming stripped 2 bases from V and 3 bases from J, with 4 bases between. The germline CDR1 and CDR2 sequences are MNHEY and SVGEGT.

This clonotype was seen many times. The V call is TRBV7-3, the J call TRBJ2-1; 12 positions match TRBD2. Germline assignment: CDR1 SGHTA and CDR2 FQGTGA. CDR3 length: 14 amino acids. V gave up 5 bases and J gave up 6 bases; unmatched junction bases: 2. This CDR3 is CASSMGLAGNEQFF. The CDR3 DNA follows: TGTGCCAGCAGCATGGGACTAGCGGGCAATGAGCAGTTCTTC. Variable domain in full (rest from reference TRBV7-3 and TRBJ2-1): GAGVSQTPSNKVTEKGKYVELRCDPISGHTALYWYRQSLGQGPEFLIYFQGTGAADDSGLPNDRFFAVRPEGSVSTLKIQRTERGDSAVYLCASSMGLAGNEQFFGPGTRLTVL.